This is a list of T cell receptor beta chains from one sample in a study of T cell responses to AZD1222 COVID-19 vaccine. Assay used: immunoSEQ multiplex PCR; TCRdb lists only in-frame clones, some missing. The repertoire holds fewer than 200,000 clones, around nine tenths seen once, with approximately 0.5% in the top ten. The sample in question was peripheral blood, obtained on day 0 of AZD1222 vaccination. The source is an adult in good health. Both conserved end residues are trimmed from each CDR3.

j_call: TRBJ1-1
v_call: TRBV6-1
cdr3_length: 9
cdr3_aa: ASSEEREAF

j_call: TRBJ1-1
v_call: TRBV2
cdr3_length: 12
cdr3_aa: ASTPGPGGTEAF

j_call: TRBJ1-1
v_call: TRBV3-1/TRBV3-2
cdr3_length: 11
cdr3_aa: ASSPRLHTEAF

j_call: TRBJ1-6
v_call: TRBV9
cdr3_length: 13
cdr3_aa: ASSVGDGGNSPLH

j_call: TRBJ2-7
v_call: TRBV20-1
cdr3_length: 9
cdr3_aa: SAPRGYEQY

j_call: TRBJ2-2
v_call: TRBV9
cdr3_length: 14
cdr3_aa: ASSKRAGLNTGELF

j_call: TRBJ2-7
v_call: TRBV24-1
cdr3_length: 9
cdr3_aa: ATSDLLQQY

j_call: TRBJ1-4
v_call: TRBV7-9
cdr3_length: 12
cdr3_aa: ASSLNPIIEKLF

j_call: TRBJ2-1
v_call: TRBV9
cdr3_length: 13
cdr3_aa: ASSPSQGGAGEQF

j_call: TRBJ1-6
v_call: TRBV5-5
cdr3_length: 15
cdr3_aa: ASSLIDGSSYNSPLH

j_call: TRBJ1-1
v_call: TRBV4-1
cdr3_length: 13
cdr3_aa: ASSHGRALGTEAF

j_call: TRBJ1-6
v_call: TRBV6-2/TRBV6-3
cdr3_length: 14
cdr3_aa: ASSYLGGAGNSPLH

j_call: TRBJ1-2
v_call: TRBV15
cdr3_length: 15
cdr3_aa: ATSRDLRVGTGGGYT

j_call: TRBJ2-2
v_call: TRBV9
cdr3_length: 12
cdr3_aa: ASSVDFYTGELF

j_call: TRBJ1-2
v_call: TRBV5-6
cdr3_length: 15
cdr3_aa: ASSLGSDGGNLYGYT

j_call: TRBJ2-1
v_call: TRBV21-1
cdr3_length: 14
cdr3_aa: ASSKRRNGPYNEQF

j_call: TRBJ2-1
v_call: TRBV5-7
cdr3_length: 14
cdr3_aa: ASSSSTGKSYNEQF

j_call: TRBJ2-5
v_call: TRBV30
cdr3_length: 11
cdr3_aa: AWSVRVGETQY

j_call: TRBJ2-1
v_call: TRBV5-8
cdr3_length: 11
cdr3_aa: ASSRDRYNEQF

j_call: TRBJ2-5
v_call: TRBV9
cdr3_length: 12
cdr3_aa: ASSVQGGGETQY

j_call: TRBJ1-1
v_call: TRBV5-3
cdr3_length: 12
cdr3_aa: ARSLPTGSTEAF

j_call: TRBJ1-5
v_call: TRBV19
cdr3_length: 14
cdr3_aa: ASSPGAGGRQQPQH

j_call: TRBJ2-5
v_call: TRBV27
cdr3_length: 13
cdr3_aa: ASSLSRESQETQY

j_call: TRBJ1-5
v_call: TRBV4-3
cdr3_length: 13
cdr3_aa: ASSQDRGLNQPQH

j_call: TRBJ2-5
v_call: TRBV6-5
cdr3_length: 13
cdr3_aa: ASSYLQGAGETQY

j_call: TRBJ1-2
v_call: TRBV10-2
cdr3_length: 12
cdr3_aa: ASQPRDTLYGYT

j_call: TRBJ1-3
v_call: TRBV6-1
cdr3_length: 14
cdr3_aa: ASSEAPDRSGNTIY

j_call: TRBJ2-3
v_call: TRBV5-1
cdr3_length: 14
cdr3_aa: ASSLGSTTGADTQY

j_call: TRBJ2-7
v_call: TRBV25-1
cdr3_length: 12
cdr3_aa: ASSGSGTAYEQY

j_call: TRBJ1-3
v_call: TRBV5-1
cdr3_length: 16
cdr3_aa: ASSSLESTGGLGNTIY

j_call: TRBJ1-6
v_call: TRBV5-1
cdr3_length: 13
cdr3_aa: ASRGAVSYNSPLH

j_call: TRBJ1-5
v_call: TRBV6-6
cdr3_length: 14
cdr3_aa: ASILSSSISNQPQH

j_call: TRBJ2-7
v_call: TRBV7-2
cdr3_length: 13
cdr3_aa: ASSLAGGSWYEQY

j_call: TRBJ1-2
v_call: TRBV28
cdr3_length: 13
cdr3_aa: ASSFIGQGAYGYT

j_call: TRBJ1-6
v_call: TRBV28
cdr3_length: 11
cdr3_aa: ASSLGTFAPLH

j_call: TRBJ1-4
v_call: TRBV6-1
cdr3_length: 12
cdr3_aa: ASSEMSANEKLF

j_call: TRBJ2-7
v_call: TRBV6-5
cdr3_length: 13
cdr3_aa: ASSPLAGDSYEQY

j_call: TRBJ1-5
v_call: TRBV28
cdr3_length: 13
cdr3_aa: ASSFPGQGYQPQH

j_call: TRBJ2-7
v_call: TRBV12-3/TRBV12-4
cdr3_length: 11
cdr3_aa: ASTGQGGYEQY

j_call: TRBJ2-1
v_call: TRBV7-2
cdr3_length: 12
cdr3_aa: ASSLGQEPNEQF

j_call: TRBJ1-2
v_call: TRBV27
cdr3_length: 13
cdr3_aa: ASSWKDRGGDGYT

j_call: TRBJ2-7
v_call: TRBV19
cdr3_length: 14
cdr3_aa: ASSDPGQGSFYEQY

j_call: TRBJ2-6
v_call: TRBV2
cdr3_length: 10
cdr3_aa: ASNREANVLT

j_call: TRBJ2-1
v_call: TRBV18
cdr3_length: 16
cdr3_aa: ASSPPRTSGPSYNEQF

j_call: TRBJ2-5
v_call: TRBV3-1/TRBV3-2
cdr3_length: 14
cdr3_aa: ASSRWDWERGETQY

j_call: TRBJ1-2
v_call: TRBV24-1
cdr3_length: 12
cdr3_aa: ATSSGSANYGYT

j_call: TRBJ2-7
v_call: TRBV4-1
cdr3_length: 13
cdr3_aa: ASSQDSGVSYEQY

j_call: TRBJ1-2
v_call: TRBV2
cdr3_length: 13
cdr3_aa: ASSEALTPLYGYT

j_call: TRBJ1-2
v_call: TRBV12-3/TRBV12-4
cdr3_length: 11
cdr3_aa: ASTPQGNYGYT

j_call: TRBJ1-6
v_call: TRBV7-3
cdr3_length: 13
cdr3_aa: ASSLTLAVPSPLH

j_call: TRBJ2-1
v_call: TRBV9
cdr3_length: 17
cdr3_aa: ASSPTTGGGFDSYNEQF

j_call: TRBJ1-1
v_call: TRBV18
cdr3_length: 11
cdr3_aa: ASSPASSTEAF

j_call: TRBJ1-5
v_call: TRBV23-1
cdr3_length: 10
cdr3_aa: ASTPRRVYKH

j_call: TRBJ2-5
v_call: TRBV24-1
cdr3_length: 10
cdr3_aa: ATSGGGETQY